Listed below are T cell receptor beta chains from one sample, sequenced in a study of regulatory dendritic cells for organ transplantation. No antigen has been identified for these receptors. Sequenced by immunoSEQ multiplex PCR; TCRdb stores in-frame clones only, minus some. The sample consists of some 11,000 clones, nearly 80% of them appearing once. The source material was naive CD8+ T cells from blood cultured with regulatory dendritic cells. The receptors here all came from a human donor in good health. Each CDR3 is given with its conserved first and last residue. D genes are given only for firm matches. Expanded clones are given a class, and other clones once, few, many or no size at all.

clone_size: -; v_call: TRBV6-1; j_call: TRBJ2-3; d_call: -; cdr3_aa: CASTLFRVSTDTQYF; cdr3_nt: TGTGCCAGCACCCTTTTTCGGGTTAGCACAGATACGCAGTATTTT
clone_size: -; v_call: TRBV2; j_call: TRBJ1-2; d_call: -; cdr3_aa: CASSEAERDYGYTF; cdr3_nt: TGTGCCAGCAGTGAAGCGGAGAGGGACTATGGCTACACCTTC
clone_size: -; v_call: TRBV5-6; j_call: TRBJ1-5; d_call: -; cdr3_aa: CASSFYGSNQPQHF; cdr3_nt: TGTGCCAGCAGCTTTTACGGGAGCAATCAGCCCCAGCATTTT
clone_size: -; v_call: TRBV7-2; j_call: TRBJ1-3; d_call: -; cdr3_aa: CASSLSPIQGTGNTIYF; cdr3_nt: TGTGCCAGCAGCTTATCCCCCATACAGGGAACTGGAAACACCATATATTTT
clone_size: -; v_call: TRBV15; j_call: TRBJ1-6; d_call: -; cdr3_aa: CATSRARGGPEPLHF; cdr3_nt: TGTGCCACCAGCAGAGCTCGGGGAGGGCCCGAACCCCTCCACTTT
clone_size: -; v_call: TRBV4-1; j_call: TRBJ1-1; d_call: TRBD1; cdr3_aa: CASSQDEGQGANTEAFF; cdr3_nt: TGCGCCAGCAGCCAAGATGAAGGGCAGGGGGCAAACACTGAAGCTTTCTTT
clone_size: -; v_call: TRBV9; j_call: TRBJ1-2; d_call: TRBD1; cdr3_aa: CASSTGGANYGYTF; cdr3_nt: TGTGCCAGCAGCACAGGGGGCGCAAACTATGGCTACACCTTC
clone_size: -; v_call: TRBV6-5; j_call: TRBJ2-7; d_call: -; cdr3_aa: CASSWTPTSYEQYF; cdr3_nt: TGTGCCAGCAGTTGGACACCAACCTCCTACGAGCAGTACTTC
clone_size: -; v_call: TRBV4-3; j_call: TRBJ1-1; d_call: -; cdr3_aa: CASSQEVGRRNSEAFF; cdr3_nt: TGCGCCAGCAGCCAAGAAGTAGGCAGGAGGAACTCTGAAGCTTTCTTT
clone_size: once; v_call: TRBV11-2; j_call: TRBJ2-7; d_call: TRBD2; cdr3_aa: CASSFASGTPYEQYF; cdr3_nt: TGTGCCAGCAGCTTCGCTAGCGGGACTCCCTACGAGCAGTACTTC
clone_size: -; v_call: TRBV23-1; j_call: TRBJ1-3; d_call: TRBD1; cdr3_aa: CVRQGGKGNTIYF; cdr3_nt: TGCGTCCGACAGGGAGGAAAAGGAAACACCATATATTTT
clone_size: once; v_call: TRBV5-4; j_call: TRBJ1-2; d_call: -; cdr3_aa: CASSWGGTRGYTF; cdr3_nt: TGTGCCAGCAGCTGGGGAGGGACGCGGGGCTACACCTTC
clone_size: -; v_call: TRBV23-1; j_call: TRBJ2-2; d_call: TRBD1; cdr3_aa: CASSLPDRSGTGELFF; cdr3_nt: TGCGCCAGCAGTCTTCCGGACAGGTCGGGCACCGGGGAGCTGTTTTTT
clone_size: -; v_call: TRBV11-1; j_call: TRBJ2-2; d_call: TRBD1; cdr3_aa: CASSYSGQANTGELFF; cdr3_nt: TGTGCCAGCAGCTACTCAGGACAGGCGAACACCGGGGAGCTGTTTTTT
clone_size: once; v_call: TRBV9; j_call: TRBJ1-1; d_call: -; cdr3_aa: CASSAGWGTEAFF; cdr3_nt: TGTGCCAGCAGCGCAGGGTGGGGCACTGAAGCTTTCTTT
clone_size: -; v_call: TRBV27; j_call: TRBJ1-6; d_call: -; cdr3_aa: CAAGGSPLHF; cdr3_nt: TGTGCCGCGGGGGGTTCACCCCTCCACTTT
clone_size: -; v_call: TRBV13; j_call: TRBJ1-2; d_call: TRBD1; cdr3_aa: CASSLGHDRGDGYTF; cdr3_nt: TGTGCCAGCAGCTTAGGGCATGACAGGGGAGATGGCTACACCTTC
clone_size: -; v_call: TRBV7-8; j_call: TRBJ1-6; d_call: -; cdr3_aa: CASSLFAGGTSSYNSPLHF; cdr3_nt: TGTGCCAGCAGCTTATTTGCCGGGGGGACGAGCTCCTATAATTCACCCCTCCACTTT
clone_size: -; v_call: TRBV5-1; j_call: TRBJ2-3; d_call: TRBD2; cdr3_aa: CASSLGTSGTDTQYF; cdr3_nt: TGCGCCAGCAGCTTAGGGACTAGCGGGACAGATACGCAGTATTTT
clone_size: few; v_call: TRBV5-1; j_call: TRBJ2-1; d_call: -; cdr3_aa: CASRESSYNEQFF; cdr3_nt: TGCGCCAGCCGCGAGAGCTCCTACAATGAGCAGTTCTTC
clone_size: -; v_call: TRBV13; j_call: TRBJ2-3; d_call: -; cdr3_aa: CASSFTLIGAGASTDTQYF; cdr3_nt: TGTGCCAGCAGCTTTACGTTAATTGGTGCGGGGGCCAGCACAGATACGCAGTATTTT
clone_size: -; v_call: TRBV7-8; j_call: TRBJ2-3; d_call: -; cdr3_aa: CASSLVGGTTDTQYF; cdr3_nt: TGTGCCAGCAGCTTAGTCGGCGGGACCACAGATACGCAGTATTTT
clone_size: -; v_call: TRBV5-6; j_call: TRBJ1-2; d_call: TRBD1; cdr3_aa: CASSLNLGQGAYYGYTF; cdr3_nt: TGTGCCAGCAGCTTGAATCTGGGACAGGGGGCGTACTATGGCTACACCTTC
clone_size: -; v_call: TRBV7-9; j_call: TRBJ2-3; d_call: -; cdr3_aa: CASSSAILDTQYF; cdr3_nt: TGTGCCAGCAGCTCCGCGATTTTGGATACGCAGTATTTT